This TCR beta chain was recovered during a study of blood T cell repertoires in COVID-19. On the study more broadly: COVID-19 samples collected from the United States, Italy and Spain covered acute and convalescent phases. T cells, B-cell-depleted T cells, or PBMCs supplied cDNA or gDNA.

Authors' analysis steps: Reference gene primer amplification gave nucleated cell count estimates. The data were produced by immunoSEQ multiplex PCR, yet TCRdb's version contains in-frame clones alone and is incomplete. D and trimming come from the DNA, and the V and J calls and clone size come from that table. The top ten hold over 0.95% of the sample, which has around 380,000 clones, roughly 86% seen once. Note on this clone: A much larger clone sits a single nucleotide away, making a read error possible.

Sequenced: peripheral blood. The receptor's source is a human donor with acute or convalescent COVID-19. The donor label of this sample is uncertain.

The CDR3 is CASSDRGAGGYTF. The DNA for the CDR3 is TGTGCCAGCAGTGATCGGGGGGCGGGAGGCTACACCTTC. J is TRBJ1-2 and V is TRBV6-1; maybe TRBD1 (6 bases). Germline CDR1 is MNHNS and CDR2 is SASEGT. The CDR3 covers 13 residues. V lost 3 bases, J lost 8 bases, and 13 bases lay in between.